Here is one TCR beta chain with its context. This clonotype was picked up many times. No antigen is known for it. No per-base quality is available; no much larger clone lies one base away. These data originate in a study of T cells in Graves' hyperthyroidism and ophthalmopathy (dated by TCRdb to the late 2010s). Study-level background: TCR V-J signatures able to tell the groups apart were searched for in a discovery cohort of 90 to 100 patients, of whom about 40 had Graves' ophthalmopathy and under 65 had stable Graves' hyperthyroidism. Prospective prediction of ophthalmopathy was tested in an independent validation cohort consisting of some 18 hyperthyroidism patients and 15 to 17 patients who later progressed to ophthalmopathy. The 100 discovery patients were divided at random into training and test sets in a 7:3 ratio. According to the paper, TCR Vbeta CDR3 sequencing was carried out on over 130 peripheral blood samples, which came from 40 to 45 ophthalmopathy, around 75 hyperthyroidism and roughly 17 progressor patients. After sampling, hyperthyroidism patients received methimazole starting at 30 mg daily, and ophthalmopathy patients received high-dose intravenous methylprednisolone. Thyroid tissue and blood T-cell repertoires from about 6 Graves' hyperthyroidism patients were also compared in the study. Overall study outcomes, separate from this receptor: Sample size was not statistically predetermined, and blinding of investigators to group allocation was not performed. Most expanded thyroid clonotypes (frequency above 0.001) were also detected in blood, suggesting blood repertoires may reflect thyroid immune responses. A 13 V-J signature model separated ophthalmopathy from stable hyperthyroidism, with nearly 90% sensitivity and roughly 82% specificity in cross-validation and 80%/75% in testing. During validation, the model predicted progression to ophthalmopathy a median of approximately 6 months ahead of onset, with approximately 70% sensitivity and more than 72% specificity.

Stable Graves' hyperthyroidism was defined as no progression to ophthalmopathy during 18 months of follow-up. Hyperthyroidism patients were aged 18 to 65 years and newly diagnosed, with disease duration of less than 2 months. Any patient with an uncontrolled infection, another autoimmune disease, pregnancy or lactation was excluded. Diagnoses were based on clinical symptoms, serum thyroxine and TRAb, thyroid ultrasound and orbital computed tomography. Total RNA was extracted using Trizol reagent, and RNA quality was assessed on an Agilent 2100 Bioanalyzer. The TCR beta CDR3 regions were amplified from RNA transcripts. The first round of RT-PCR for the TCR CDR3 was performed with the HTBI primer set and the Qiagen OneStep RT-PCR kit. Libraries were constructed in a second round of multiplex PCR, after which size selection and purification were carried out. The libraries were sequenced on an Illumina HiSeq2000 using paired-end 100 bp reads. The published analysis was carried out like this. SOAPnuke was used to process the raw data, throwing out any read that contained adapters or uncalled bases, had a mean Phred below 15, or lacked an exact constant-primer or identifier match. High-quality paired reads were merged using COPE v1.2.5, and each unique nucleotide sequence was defined as a clonotype. MiTCR v1.1 was used to align clonotypes to the IMGT TRBV, TRBD and TRBJ reference segments. The analysis included only V-J combinations with a frequency above 0.0001, which together covered around 99% of the repertoires. A TCS score was defined as the ratio between F50 (clonal expansion) and ExV (chaos), using BLOSUM62-based TCRdist between CDR3 peptides within each V-J. Welch's t-statistics and random forest reduced roughly 500 V-J features to 10 to 15, which were used in a naive Bayes classifier (R e1071). The Morisita-Horn index was used to measure how similar the thyroid and blood repertoires were. TCRdb reworked the public reads: Q25 trimming with fastp, MiXCR clone assembly, productive beta chains retained. Each entry is one CDR3 protein sequence, shown with its most common DNA and genes. What appears here as the V and J calls and clone size reflects TCRdb's work, not the paper's. Present in this sample are approximately 500,000 distinct CDR3 sequences, about 43% of which were seen just once. The ten largest account for approximately 8.4% of the sample.

Reading from cysteine to phenylalanine, the CDR3 counts 14 amino acids. The only DNA kept is the CDR3, 42 bases in frame from the first base. CDR1 and CDR2 were assigned from the germline V gene (reference sequence) as DFQATT and SNEGSKA. Trimming takes 1 base from V and 3 bases from J, and the germline ends sit 12 bases apart. The sequencing sample was made of peripheral blood or thyroid tissue (not recorded which). The sequence was obtained from a woman under 30 with Graves' hyperthyroidism. The rearranged chain carries TRBV20-1 and TRBJ1-1; a tentative D call is TRBD1 (6 bases match). At the DNA level, the sequence is TGCAGTGCTAGAGTTAGTCCAGGGGACACTGAAGCTTTCTTT. This codes for CSARVSPGDTEAFF.